The TCR beta chain under discussion was sequenced for a study of T cells expressing NK-cell markers. On the study more broadly: Each TCR beta repertoire originated in sorted T cells that were CD3+CD56+NKG2C+, CD3+CD56+NKG2C- or CD3+CD56-NKG2C+.

TCRdb re-called the 5' RACE reads; one entry per CDR3 protein, DNA not given. The table gives 130,000 to 150,000 distinct CDR3 sequences; the top ten clones make up around 12% of it. This CDR3 has 14 residues. CDR1 is PRHDT and CDR2 is FYEKMQ in the germline V gene (reference sequence). The clonotype originates from a young man in good health. The chain employs TRBV13 and TRBJ1-6; TCRdb reports TRBD1, a call that lacks DNA to check it against. The source material was blood T cells: a sorted CD56 or NKG2C T cell subset, CD4+ or CD8+ T cells, or bulk PBMC T cells (not recorded which). The CDR3 region is CASSFGTGVSPLHF. The full variable domain, with the rest looked up from reference TRBV13 and TRBJ1-6, is AAGVIQSPRHLIKEKRETATLKCYPIPRHDTVYWYQQGPGQDPQFLISFYEKMQSDKGSIPDRFSAQQFSDYHSELNMSSLELGDSALYFCASSFGTGVSPLHFGNGTRLTVT.